This TCR beta chain was sequenced in a study of identical twins. Overall study results and limits: Among monozygotic twins, out-of-frame TCR alpha sharing exceeded what models predicted. Alpha sequences that were out-of-frame and twin-shared showed an excess of low generation probability.

In the case of this clonotype: The target antigen is unknown.

Germline V CDR1 and CDR2: DFQATT, SNEGSKA (reference sequence). The CDR3 loop spans 14 amino acids. V lost 3 bases to trimming and J lost 5 bases; unmatched junction nucleotides: 7. From the 5' RACE reads, TCRdb called clonotypes with MiXCR, one entry per CDR3 protein. This sample has 470,000 or so distinct CDR3 sequences, with about 24% found just once. These data also formed part of another study, on T cells expressing NK-cell markers. That work contributes: More than five of the donors carried dominant NKG2C+ clonotypes that took up about 1.0-7.0% of their CD8+ T cells. Dominance of the CD3+CD56-NKG2C+ fraction by these clonotypes also held in a handful of donors.

The chain employs TRBV20-1 and TRBJ2-3, with 8 bases that match TRBD1. Sequences were obtained from CD4+ T cells sorted from blood. The receptor was isolated from a young woman in good health. The CDR3 DNA reads as TGCAGTGCTAGCCCAGGGGGCCCTAAAGATACGCAGTATTTT. It specifies CSASPGGPKDTQYF.